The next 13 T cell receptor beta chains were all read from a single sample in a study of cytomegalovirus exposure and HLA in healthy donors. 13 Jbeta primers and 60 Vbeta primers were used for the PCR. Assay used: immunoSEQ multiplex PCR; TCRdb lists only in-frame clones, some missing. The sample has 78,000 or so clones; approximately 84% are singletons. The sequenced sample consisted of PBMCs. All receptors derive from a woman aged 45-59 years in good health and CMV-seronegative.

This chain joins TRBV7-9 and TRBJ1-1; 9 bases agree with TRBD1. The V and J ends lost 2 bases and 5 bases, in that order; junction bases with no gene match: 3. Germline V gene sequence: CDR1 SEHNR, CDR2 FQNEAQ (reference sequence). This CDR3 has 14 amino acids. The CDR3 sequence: CASSLPGQGTEAFF. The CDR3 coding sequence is TGTGCCAGCAGCTTACCGGGACAGGGTACTGAAGCTTTCTTT.

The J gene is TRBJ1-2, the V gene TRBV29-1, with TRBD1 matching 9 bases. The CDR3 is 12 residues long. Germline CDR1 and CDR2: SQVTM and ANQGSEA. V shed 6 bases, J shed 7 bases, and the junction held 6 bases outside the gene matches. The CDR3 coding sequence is TGCAGCGTCAGGACAGGGGTTGGTGGCTACACCTTC. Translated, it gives CSVRTGVGGYTF.

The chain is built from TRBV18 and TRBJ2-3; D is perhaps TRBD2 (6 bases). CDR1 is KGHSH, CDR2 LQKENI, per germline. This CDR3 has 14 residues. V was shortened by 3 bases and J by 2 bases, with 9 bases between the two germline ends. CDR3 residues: CASSPRENTDTQYF. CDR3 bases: TGTGCCAGCTCACCTCGGGAGAACACAGATACGCAGTATTTT.

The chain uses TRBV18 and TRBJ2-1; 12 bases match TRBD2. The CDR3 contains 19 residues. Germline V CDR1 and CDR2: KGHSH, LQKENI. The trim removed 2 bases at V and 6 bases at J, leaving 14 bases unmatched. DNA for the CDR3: TGTGCCAGCTCACCAAACCTTCTTGCCACTAGCGGGGGGTCCAATGAGCAGTTCTTC. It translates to CASSPNLLATSGGSNEQFF.

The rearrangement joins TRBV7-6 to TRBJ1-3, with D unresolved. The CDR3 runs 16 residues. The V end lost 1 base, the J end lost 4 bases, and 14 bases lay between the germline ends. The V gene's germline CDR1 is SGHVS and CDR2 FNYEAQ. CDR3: CASSLDGLTGGNTIYF. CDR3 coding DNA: TGTGCCAGCAGCTTAGATGGTTTGACGGGAGGAAACACCATATATTTT.

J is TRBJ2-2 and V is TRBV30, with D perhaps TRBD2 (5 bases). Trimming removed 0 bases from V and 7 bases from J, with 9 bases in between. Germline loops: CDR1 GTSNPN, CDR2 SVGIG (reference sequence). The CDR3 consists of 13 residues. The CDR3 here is CAWSVLGIGELFF. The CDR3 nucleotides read TGTGCCTGGAGTGTACTAGGGATCGGGGAGCTGTTTTTT.

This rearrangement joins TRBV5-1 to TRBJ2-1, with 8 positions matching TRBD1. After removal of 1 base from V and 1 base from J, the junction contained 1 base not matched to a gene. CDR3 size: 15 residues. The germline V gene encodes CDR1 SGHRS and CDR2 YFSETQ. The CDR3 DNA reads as TGCGCCAGCAGCTTGACAGGGGGTTCCTACAATGAGCAGTTCTTC. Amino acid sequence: CASSLTGGSYNEQFF.

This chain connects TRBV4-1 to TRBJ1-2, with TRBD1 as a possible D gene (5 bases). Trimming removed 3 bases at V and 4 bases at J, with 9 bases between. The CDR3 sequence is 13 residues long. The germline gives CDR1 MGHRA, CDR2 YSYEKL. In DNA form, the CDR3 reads TGCGCCAGCAGCCAGGCAGGGTCCTATGGCTACACCTTC. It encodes CASSQAGSYGYTF.

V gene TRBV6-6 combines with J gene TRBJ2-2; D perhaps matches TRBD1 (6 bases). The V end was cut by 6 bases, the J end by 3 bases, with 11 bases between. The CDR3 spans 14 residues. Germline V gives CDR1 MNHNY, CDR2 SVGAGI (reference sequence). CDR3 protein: CASRLRQDTGELFF. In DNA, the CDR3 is TGTGCCAGCAGATTGAGACAGGACACCGGGGAGCTGTTTTTT.

This chain's CDR3 is CASSSPRTGGFTGELFF. The CDR3, as DNA: TGTGCCAGCAGCAGCCCTCGGACAGGGGGCTTCACCGGGGAGCTGTTTTTT. The chain uses TRBV11-1 and TRBJ2-2, with 11 bases matching TRBD1. V lost 5 bases to trimming and J lost 4 bases; unmatched junction nucleotides: 9. The CDR3 totals 17 residues. Germline CDR1 SGHAT, CDR2 FQDESV (reference sequence).

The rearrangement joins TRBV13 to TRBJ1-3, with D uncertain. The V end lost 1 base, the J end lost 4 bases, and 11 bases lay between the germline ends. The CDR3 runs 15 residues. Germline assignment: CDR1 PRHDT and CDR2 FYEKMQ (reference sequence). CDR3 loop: CASSLDRSPGNTIYF. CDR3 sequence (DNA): TGTGCCAGCAGCTTAGACAGATCTCCGGGAAACACCATATATTTT.

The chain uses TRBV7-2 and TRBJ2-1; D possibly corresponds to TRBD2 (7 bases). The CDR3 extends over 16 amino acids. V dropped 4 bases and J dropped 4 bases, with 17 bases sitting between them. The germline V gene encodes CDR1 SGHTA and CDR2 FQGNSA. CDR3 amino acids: CASSYPRGPIYNEQFF. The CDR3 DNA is TGTGCCAGCAGCTACCCGCGGGGGCCCATTTACAATGAGCAGTTCTTC.

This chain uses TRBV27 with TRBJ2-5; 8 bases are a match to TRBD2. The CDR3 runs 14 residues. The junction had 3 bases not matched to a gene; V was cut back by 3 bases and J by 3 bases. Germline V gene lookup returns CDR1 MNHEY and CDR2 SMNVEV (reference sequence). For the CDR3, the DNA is TGTGCCAGCAGTTTTTCGCGGGGGGAAGAGACCCAGTACTTC. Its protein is CASSFSRGEETQYF.